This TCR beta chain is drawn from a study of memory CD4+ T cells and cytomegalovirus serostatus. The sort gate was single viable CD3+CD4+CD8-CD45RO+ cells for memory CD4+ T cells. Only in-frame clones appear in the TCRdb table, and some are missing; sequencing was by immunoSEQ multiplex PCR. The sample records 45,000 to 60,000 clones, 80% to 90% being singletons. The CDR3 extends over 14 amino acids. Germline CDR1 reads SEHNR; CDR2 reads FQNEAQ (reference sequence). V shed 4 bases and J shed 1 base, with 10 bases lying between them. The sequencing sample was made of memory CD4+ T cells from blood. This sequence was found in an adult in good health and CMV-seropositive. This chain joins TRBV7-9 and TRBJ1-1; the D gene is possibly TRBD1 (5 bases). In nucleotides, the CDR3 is TGTGCCAGCAGCTCGGGACGGACGAACACTGAAGCTTTCTTT. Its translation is CASSSGRTNTEAFF.